The sequence of this TCR beta chain was determined in a study of cytomegalovirus exposure and HLA in healthy donors. At the level of the study: Membership in the Caucasian-associated ancestry cluster was found for around four fifths of nearly 400 genotyped donors. Findings and caveats of the study: With later analysis, a missense DCLRE1C variant became linked to TCR beta V- and J-gene trimming. Later on, an analysis showed TCR association rates differing by HLA locus, with DRB1 the most and HLA-C the fewest.

PCR amplification relied on 60 Vbeta primers (plus 13 Jbeta primers). Sequenced by immunoSEQ multiplex PCR; TCRdb stores in-frame clones only, minus some. The data contain about 170,000 clones, 80% to 90% of them seen just once; the ten biggest clones take up about 0.77%. Germline V gene data show CDR1 as MGHRA and CDR2 as YSYEKL. Trimming cost V 0 bases and J 6 bases, with 12 bases left between them. The CDR3 runs to 15 residues. Regarding this clone: Its antigen is not identified.

The material sequenced was PBMCs. The source is a young woman in good health and CMV-seronegative. The J gene is TRBJ1-5, the V gene TRBV4-1; possible D gene TRBD1, 5 bases. This chain's CDR3 is CASSQDMQGFQPQHF. In DNA form, the CDR3 reads TGCGCCAGCAGCCAAGATATGCAGGGTTTTCAGCCCCAGCATTTT.